This TCR beta chain was retrieved from a study of shared clonotypes between healthy human individuals. The authors' processing: For the immunoSEQ data, sequences were junction-only without quality scores, so filtering differed. Clones were sequenced by immunoSEQ multiplex PCR, and TCRdb holds only the in-frame ones, with some missing. V and J calls and clone size are given by that table; D and trimming were obtained from the DNA. The table lists roughly 300,000 clones, around 87% of them singletons, with around 15% in the top ten. This clonotype was sampled from a man aged 18 to 29 in good health. Material: memory CD8+ T cells sorted from blood. Subset described: CD45RO+ cells pooled with CCR7-negative TemRA cells.

The CDR3 loop is CAISDPGQVNTEAFF. In DNA form, the CDR3 reads TGTGCCATCAGTGACCCGGGACAGGTGAACACTGAAGCTTTCTTT. The chain employs TRBV10-3 and TRBJ1-1; 8 positions agree with TRBD1. The V gene end was trimmed by 3 bases and the J gene end by 0 bases; junction bases not matched to a gene: 3. Germline CDR1 reads ENHRY; CDR2 reads SYGVKD. This CDR3 comprises 15 residues.